This T cell receptor beta chain originates from a study of T cell responses to AZD1222 COVID-19 vaccine (dated by TCRdb to about 2021). With regard to the full study: TCR sequencing covered more than 230 trial participants: 200 to 220 given two doses of AZD1222 and around 25 given two doses of MenACWY control vaccine. Enrollment into the trials was organized by age into subgroups of 18-55, 56-69 and 70-plus years, and those subgroups contained about 150, 27 and 61 TCR-sequenced participants, respectively.

The time point label on this specimen signifies: baseline before first vaccination. The treatment or condition label of this sample denotes: meningococcal conjugate vaccine given as trial control. The vaccinee samples were drawn from two UK trials, COV001 and COV002, one of which was a single-blind randomized controlled phase 2/3 trial testing AZD1222 (ChAdOx1 nCoV-19) in healthy adults. For TCRbeta chain sequencing, PBMC samples were collected from trial participants at day 0 and at day 28 after the second dose. The CDR3 regions of human TCRbeta chains were subjected to immunosequencing. Concerning the study's data processing: TCRs in the repertoires were matched against a reference library of SARS-CoV-2-specific TCRs that had been generated with the MIRA antigen-specificity platform. Breadth was defined as the fraction of unique TCRs that were SARS-CoV-2-associated, and depth was defined as the fraction of total T cells that were SARS-CoV-2-associated. Using the MIRA data, each spike-specific TCR was mapped to the spike region that the TCR reacts to and placed in a CD4 or CD8 class. Log10-transformed breadth and depth values were compared by one-way ANOVA with Sidak's multiple comparisons tests. TCRdb took this table from immuneACCESS and kept in-frame rearrangements with V and J called. Such tables lack part of the clones; where checked against another copy, unresolved V genes explain under half of the gap, and the rest is unexplained. From that table come the V and J calls and clone size; the DNA was used to work out D and trimming. The sample table shows 50,000 to 70,000 clones, and 75% to 90% are seen once. The ten largest clones represent about 21% of the sample.

For this chain, trimming is 4 bases at the V end and 1 base at the J end, and the number of junction bases without a gene match is 17. Looking up the germline V gene (reference sequence) yields CDR1 SEHNR and CDR2 FQNEAQ. The CDR3 sequence holds 19 residues, the cysteine and phenylalanine included. Just the 57-base CDR3 DNA is kept, in frame starting at base 1. On this clone itself: Its antigen remains undetermined. No qualities accompany the bases; no much larger clone lies one base away.

Study-wide conclusions, independent of this receptor: Spike-specific TCR breadth and depth rose significantly after two AZD1222 doses compared with day 0 and with MenACWY recipients. Reportedly, almost half of the unique spike-specific TCRs recognized epitopes lying outside the regions that are mutated in the B.1.351 and B.1.1.7 variants. Vaccine-associated CD4 TCRs spanned the whole spike protein, with dominant responses in regions 160-218 and 743-854. Most participants were white British and females outnumbered males, and the authors suggested that clonal diversity may have been underestimated. In the small 56-69-year group, the increase in depth fell short of significance, most likely because of low power. Conclusions about previously exposed vaccinees are limited, since just a handful of AZD1222 recipients were seropositive for SARS-CoV-2 at baseline. Because no day 14 peak-response samples were available, repertoires were characterized only after the peak T cell response.

The chain joins TRBV7-9 to TRBJ1-1; 8 of the junction bases match TRBD1. The source material was peripheral blood, sampled on day 0 of MenACWY control vaccination. This clonotype was obtained from an adult in good health. The CDR3 corresponds to CASSSPGGRDNKPNTEAFF. The sequence in DNA is TGTGCCAGCAGCTCCCCAGGGGGCCGGGACAACAAACCGAACACTGAAGCTTTCTTT.